This T cell receptor (beta chain) was sequenced in a study of technical replicates of blood from a handful of donors. This CDR3 region has 16 residues. Germline V gene lookup returns CDR1 MNHEY and CDR2 SMNVEV (reference sequence). V was pared by 3 bases and J by 4 bases, with 15 bases between. Clones were read by immunoSEQ multiplex PCR, and TCRdb kept only the in-frame ones, dropping some. The profile shows approximately 80,000 clones, about 89% of them singletons. The source material was T cells isolated from PBMCs. The receptor was isolated from a human donor in good health. The chain joins TRBV27 to TRBJ1-4, with D unresolved. The CDR3 region is CASSFNSLSYNEKLFF. CDR3 bases: TGTGCCAGCAGTTTTAACTCCTTATCCTATAATGAAAAACTGTTTTTT. The variable domain in full, completed from reference TRBV27 and TRBJ1-4, reads EAQVTQNPRYLITVTGKKLTVTCSQNMNHEYMSWYRQDPGLGLRQIYYSMNVEVTDKGDVPEGYKVSRKEKRNFPLILESPSPNQTSLYFCASSFNSLSYNEKLFFGSGTQLSVL.